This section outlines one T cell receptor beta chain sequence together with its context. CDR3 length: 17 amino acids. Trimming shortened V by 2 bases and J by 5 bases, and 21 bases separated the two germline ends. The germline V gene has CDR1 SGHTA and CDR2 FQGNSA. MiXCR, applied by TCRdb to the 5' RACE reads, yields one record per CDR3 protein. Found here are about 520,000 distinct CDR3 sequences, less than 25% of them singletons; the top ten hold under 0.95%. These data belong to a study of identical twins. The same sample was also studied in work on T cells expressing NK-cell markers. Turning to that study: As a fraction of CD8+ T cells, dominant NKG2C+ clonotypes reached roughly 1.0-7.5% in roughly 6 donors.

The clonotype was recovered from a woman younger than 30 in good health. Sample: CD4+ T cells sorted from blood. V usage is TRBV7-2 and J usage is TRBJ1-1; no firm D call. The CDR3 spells CASSLRSGYSLGTEAFF. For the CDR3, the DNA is TGTGCCAGCAGCTTAAGGTCGGGATACTCCTTGGGGACTGAAGCTTTCTTT. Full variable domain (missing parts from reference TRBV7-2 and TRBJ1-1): GAGVSQSPSNKVTEKGKDVELRCDPISGHTALYWYRQSLGQGLEFLIYFQGNSAPDKSGLPSDRFSAERTGGSVSTLTIQRTQQEDSAVYLCASSLRSGYSLGTEAFFGQGTRLTVV.